The 30 T cell receptor beta chains presented below share a single source sample, sequenced in a study of Graves' ophthalmopathy and Graves' hyperthyroidism. Amplified material comprised TCR beta CDR3 regions derived from RNA transcripts. RT-PCR in the first round used HTBI primers; a second-round multiplex PCR followed. TCRdb fed the multiplex PCR reads into MiXCR, producing one record per CDR3 protein. The sample yields 500,000 to 700,000 distinct CDR3 sequences, about 35% seen once. Sequenced input: peripheral blood or thyroid tissue (not recorded which). All receptors come from an adult man with Graves' hyperthyroidism.

This clonotype occurred many times. The chain has TRBV20-1 and TRBJ2-7; possibly TRBD1 for D (5 bases). Per the germline V gene, CDR1 is DFQATT and CDR2 is SNEGSKA (reference sequence). Between the trimmed V and J ends, which lost 5 bases and 2 bases, there was a span of 10 bases. The CDR3 runs to 12 residues. The CDR3 DNA is TGCAGTGCTTCGACAGACCCCTACGAGCAGTACTTC. Translated, it gives CSASTDPYEQYF.

Note on this clonotype: Mismatch with germline at one junction end may stem from a read error. This CDR3 reads CASSIENKSTEAFF. DNA for the CDR3: TGCGCCAGCAGCATAGAAAACAAGAGCACTGAAGCTTTCTTT. The chain has TRBV9 and TRBJ1-1; D unresolved. Germline CDR1 reads SGDLS; CDR2 reads YYNGEE. There are 14 residues in the CDR3. The entire variable domain, with the rest obtained from reference TRBV9 and TRBJ1-1, is as follows: DSGVTQTPKHLITATGQRVTLRCSPRSGDLSVYWYQQSLDQGLQFLIQYYNGEERAKGNILERFSAQQFPDLHSELNLSSLELGDSALYFCASSIENKSTEAFFGQGTRLTVV.

This clonotype has ten or more counts. The chain uses TRBV5-8 and TRBJ1-4, with a weak D call TRBD1 (6 bases). Germline V lookup: CDR1 SGHTS, CDR2 YDEGEE. Trimming removed 4 bases from V and 8 bases from J, with 18 bases in between. This CDR3 comprises 15 residues. In DNA, the CDR3 is TGTGCCAGCAGCCCGCTGCAGGGGAGGTGGGAAAAACTGTTTTTT. Translated: CASSPLQGRWEKLFF. Supplemented by reference TRBV5-8 and TRBJ1-4, the full variable domain reads EAGVTQSPTHLIKTRGQQATLRCSPISGHTSVYWYQQALGLGLQFLLWYDEGEERNRGNFPPRFSGRQFPNYSSELNVNALELEDSALYLCASSPLQGRWEKLFFGSGTQLSVL.

As concerns this clonotype: The junction departs from germline at one end; a sequencing error may be responsible. V usage is TRBV4-3 and J usage is TRBJ1-2; 9 bases map to TRBD1. Germline V gene data show CDR1 as LGHNA and CDR2 as YSLEER. This CDR3 is built from 15 residues. The CDR3 sequence: CASSQPTGGAGGYAF. Here the CDR3 DNA reads TGCGCCAGCAGCCAACCCACAGGGGGCGCGGGTGGCTACGCCTTC.

Points on this clonotype: This may be a read error: a much more frequent sequence differs by one nucleotide. V is TRBV10-3 and J is TRBJ2-5; TRBD2 matches 7 bases. This CDR3 is built from 14 residues. CDR1 and CDR2 (germline): ENHRY, SYGVKD. The CDR3 coding sequence is TGTGCCGTCAGTCGCGGGAGATCACAAGAGACCCAGTACTTC. Translating gives CAVSRGRSQETQYF.

J is TRBJ1-1 and V is TRBV7-9; TRBD1 is a possible D gene (6 bases). The CDR3 is 16 residues long. The V end lost 1 base, the J end lost 5 bases, and 17 bases lay between the germline ends. Germline loops: CDR1 SEHNR, CDR2 FQNEAQ (reference sequence). The CDR3 DNA reads TGTGCCAGCAGCTTAGAGGGGGGGGGCGCCTGGACTGAAGCTTTCTTT. Its translation: CASSLEGGGAWTEAFF.

This clonotype was recorded at least ten times. The chain has TRBV5-1 and TRBJ1-2; 7 bases are shared with TRBD1. In germline, CDR1 is SGHRS, CDR2 YFSETQ. This CDR3 comprises 14 residues. After removal of 3 bases from V and 6 bases from J, the junction contained 8 bases not matched to a gene. CDR3 loop: CASSSTGDLDGYTF. The CDR3 DNA reads TGCGCCAGCAGCTCCACAGGGGATTTGGATGGCTACACCTTC.

The chain joins TRBV7-8 to TRBJ2-7; tentative D call: TRBD1 (6 bases). TRBJ2-1 explains the end of the DNA better; the J call may be wrong. Germline-derived CDR1 and CDR2 are SGHVS and FQNEAQ. This CDR3 has 14 residues. The CDR3: CASSTTGMNNEQFF. In DNA form, the CDR3 reads TGTGCCAGCAGCACCACAGGGATGAACAATGAGCAGTTCTTC.

This clonotype has at least ten counts. The rearrangement links TRBV29-1 to TRBJ1-2; D gene uncertain. Germline values: CDR1 SQVTM, CDR2 ANQGSEA. The CDR3 is 16 amino acids. V was trimmed by 0 bases and J by 5 bases, leaving 19 bases between them. CDR3 region: CSVEDLTIVIAYGYTF. In nucleotides, the CDR3 is TGCAGCGTTGAAGACTTAACTATAGTGATCGCATATGGCTACACCTTC.

The sample holds a few counts of this clonotype. The V and J genes are TRBV5-1 and TRBJ1-2, with D possibly matching TRBD1 (5 bases). The CDR3 covers 15 residues. Germline V gives CDR1 SGHRS, CDR2 YFSETQ. The V gene lost 1 base and the J gene lost 4 bases, with 14 bases spanning the gap. The CDR3 DNA sequence: TGCGCCAGCAGCTTGCGGGGGGATCGGATCTATGGCTACACCTTC. Translating it yields CASSLRGDRIYGYTF.

This clonotype was counted a few times. The chain has TRBV7-8 and TRBJ1-2, with 8 nucleotides matching TRBD1. V lost 4 bases and J lost 7; bases outside the gene matches: 11. Looked up from germline, CDR1 is SGHVS and CDR2 is FQNEAQ. This CDR3 is built from 15 residues. CDR3 nucleotides: TGTGCCAGCAGCTCACCCGGACAGGGTAGTTTTGGCTACACCTTC. Translated, it gives CASSSPGQGSFGYTF.

Details on this clonotype: This may come from a read error, since a much larger clone is one base off. The chain combines TRBV2 with TRBJ2-7, with D unclear. This CDR3 has 14 residues. In germline, CDR1 is SNHLY, CDR2 FYNNEI. The CDR3 DNA follows: TGTGCCAGCAGTTTAGTTGACGCCCCCTACAAGCAGTACTTC. This codes for CASSLVDAPYKQYF. Full variable domain (missing parts from reference TRBV2 and TRBJ2-7): EPEVTQTPSHQVTQMGQEVILRCVPISNHLYFYWYRQILGQKVEFLVSFYNNEISEKSEIFDDQFSVERPDGSNFTLKIRSTKLEDSAMYFCASSLVDAPYKQYFGPGTRLTVT.

The chain carries TRBV7-8 and TRBJ1-2; a possible D gene is TRBD1 (5 bases). Germline CDR1 SGHVS, CDR2 FQNEAQ. The germline V and J ends were trimmed by 2 bases and 4 bases, with 11 bases remaining between them. The CDR3 length is 14 residues. In nucleotides, the CDR3 is TGTGCCAGCAGCTTACTGGGGGGGATCTATGGCTACACCTTC. It yields the protein CASSLLGGIYGYTF.

This clonotype was counted many times. The V call is TRBV5-6, the J call TRBJ2-7, with TRBD1 identical over 9 bases. Germline CDR1 reads SGHDT; CDR2 reads YYEEEE. The CDR3 has 14 residues. With 5 bases clipped from V and 4 bases from J, the junction kept 7 bases outside the gene matches. CDR3 sequence (DNA): TGTGCCAGCAGTTTGCCGGGACAGGGTTACGAGCAGTACTTC. It yields the protein CASSLPGQGYEQYF.

Worth noting for this clonotype: Since a much larger clone is just one base distant, this may be a read error. The V call is TRBV10-3, the J call TRBJ1-2; 9 nucleotides align to TRBD1. Germline trimming cut 5 bases from V and 1 base from J; bases unmatched to any gene: 5. The length of the CDR3 is 15 residues. Per the germline V gene, CDR1 is ENHRY and CDR2 is SYGVKD. CDR3 in DNA: TGTGCCATCAGTTACCCGACAGGGGGTAACTATGGCTACACCTTC. Amino acids: CAISYPTGGNYGYTF.

The chain combines TRBV9 with TRBJ2-1, with no clear D. CDR1 SGDLS and CDR2 YYNGEE come from the germline V gene. V lost 0 bases, J lost 5 bases, and 6 bases lay in between. The CDR3 spans 13 residues. CDR3 loop: CASSVAEDNEQFF. The CDR3 coding sequence is TGTGCCAGCAGCGTAGCCGAAGACAATGAGCAGTTCTTC.

This clonotype was seen at least ten times. This chain connects TRBV6-1 to TRBJ2-6; no definite D call. Trimming stripped 2 bases from V and 1 base from J, with 6 bases between. This CDR3 comprises 15 residues. CDR1 and CDR2 (germline): MNHNS, SASEGT. Here the CDR3 reads CASSESRSGANVLTF. The CDR3 DNA is TGTGCCAGCAGTGAATCTCGTTCTGGGGCCAACGTCCTGACTTTC.

This clonotype was recorded at least ten times. The CDR3 reads CASSFADSGYEQYF. For the CDR3, the DNA is TGTGCCAGCAGCTTTGCGGACAGTGGATACGAGCAGTACTTC. This rearrangement joins TRBV5-6 to TRBJ2-7, with a possible D match to TRBD1 (6 bases). Germline lookup yields CDR1 SGHDT and CDR2 YYEEEE. There are 14 residues in the CDR3. V was cut by 2 bases and J by 4 bases, with 13 bases left in between.

This clonotype was picked up one time. A read error may produce the germline difference seen at one junction end. The J gene is TRBJ2-5, the V gene TRBV7-2, with D perhaps being TRBD1 or TRBD2 (7 bases each). The CDR3 contains 14 residues. The germline V gene has CDR1 SGHTA and CDR2 FQGNSA. Written as DNA, the CDR3 is TGTGCCAGCAGCTTAGATCAGGGGGGGGGGGTTGAGCAGTTC. The encoded protein is CASSLDQGGGVEQF.

This clonotype was observed a few times. The chain is built from TRBV11-2 and TRBJ1-5, with 9 bases aligning to TRBD1. Germline lookup yields CDR1 SGHAT and CDR2 FQNNGV. This CDR3 has 18 amino acids. The V segment lost 0 bases and the J segment 2 bases; nucleotides outside the gene matches: 8. This chain's CDR3 is CASSLDSQGARGNQPQHF. The CDR3 coding sequence is TGTGCCAGCAGCTTAGATTCACAGGGGGCTCGGGGCAATCAGCCCCAGCATTTT.

This clonotype has a handful of counts. The chain has TRBV7-9 and TRBJ2-3; 14 nucleotides align to TRBD2. After removal of 1 base from V and 3 bases from J, the junction contained 3 bases not matched to a gene. Germline V gives CDR1 SEHNR, CDR2 FQNEAQ (reference sequence). This CDR3 contains 17 residues. CDR3 in amino acids: CASSLGLAGGPTDTQYF. DNA of the CDR3: TGTGCCAGCAGCTTAGGACTAGCGGGAGGGCCGACAGATACGCAGTATTTT.

Many counts were recorded for this clonotype. The chain uses TRBV20-1 and TRBJ2-2; D possibly corresponds to TRBD1 (6 bases). Trimming stripped 0 bases from V and 0 bases from J, with 8 bases between. CDR1 and CDR2 (germline): DFQATT, SNEGSKA (reference sequence). The CDR3 extends over 15 amino acids. The DNA for the CDR3 is TGCAGTGCTAGAGAAGGGGGATCGAACACCGGGGAGCTGTTTTTT. It encodes CSAREGGSNTGELFF.

CDR3 sequence reads: CASSDSGGRDTQYF. The CDR3 bases are TGTGCCAGCAGCGACAGCGGGGGGAGGGATACGCAGTATTTT. The chain recombines TRBV9 with TRBJ2-3; 9 nucleotides align to TRBD2. The CDR3 runs 14 residues. The germline gives CDR1 SGDLS, CDR2 YYNGEE. J gave up 6 bases and V 3 bases, and 5 bases lay outside the gene matches.

The chain links TRBV11-3 to TRBJ2-5; 8 bases fit TRBD2. The J call is uncertain, as TRBJ2-1 better fits the DNA end. The CDR3 loop spans 12 amino acids. Germline CDR1 SGHNT, CDR2 YENEEA. CDR3 loop: CASSSSGFEQFF. The CDR3 DNA sequence: TGTGCCAGCAGCTCTAGCGGGTTTGAGCAGTTCTTC.

This clonotype was counted at least ten times. The chain uses TRBV7-9 and TRBJ2-6, with 8 bases aligning to TRBD1. The CDR3 has 18 amino acids. Germline V gene lookup returns CDR1 SEHNR and CDR2 FQNEAQ (reference sequence). With V trimmed by 3 bases and J by 0 bases, 7 bases remained unmatched. This CDR3 is CASSFLQGVHSGANVLTF. The DNA of the CDR3 is TGTGCCAGCAGCTTTTTACAGGGGGTTCACTCTGGGGCCAACGTCCTGACTTTC.

This clonotype appeared many times. The chain combines TRBV12-3 or TRBV12-4 with TRBJ2-2; weak D call: TRBD1 (6 bases). V lost 11 bases and J lost 1, with 11 bases in between. The CDR3 totals 13 residues. CDR3 in DNA: TGTGCCGGAAGGACAGTGAACACCGGGGAGCTGTTTTTT. Translation gives CAGRTVNTGELFF.

Here the CDR3 reads CASSAWTGRDEKLFF. The CDR3 DNA reads as TGTGCCAGCAGTGCTTGGACAGGGCGGGATGAAAAACTGTTTTTT. V is TRBV6-1 and J is TRBJ1-4; TRBD1 matches at 8 bases. Germline CDR1 reads MNHNS; CDR2 reads SASEGT. The CDR3 consists of 15 residues. V shed 4 bases, J shed 6 bases, and the junction held 7 bases outside the gene matches.

In its sample, this clonotype was seen many times. The chain joins TRBV29-1 to TRBJ1-2; the D is unclear. Looked up from germline, CDR1 is SQVTM and CDR2 is ANQGSEA. V was trimmed by 4 bases and J by 6 bases, leaving 15 bases between them. The CDR3 loop spans 13 amino acids. The CDR3 sequence is CSVAWPAADGYTF. CDR3 nucleotide sequence: TGCAGCGTTGCATGGCCTGCTGCAGATGGCTACACCTTC.

The chain joins TRBV7-2 to TRBJ1-2, with TRBD1 as a possible D gene (5 bases). The CDR3 is 14 amino acids. V was shortened by 1 base and J by 5 bases, with 11 bases between the two germline ends. CDR1 and CDR2 from the germline V gene are SGHTA and FQGNSA. The CDR3 DNA reads TGTGCCAGCAGCTTAGGATACGGGGGTTATGGCTACACCTTC. Protein: CASSLGYGGYGYTF. Supplemented by reference TRBV7-2 and TRBJ1-2, the full variable domain reads GAGVSQSPSNKVTEKGKDVELRCDPISGHTALYWYRQSLGQGLEFLIYFQGNSAPDKSGLPSDRFSAERTGGSVSTLTIQRTQQEDSAVYLCASSLGYGGYGYTFGSGTRLTVV.

Remarks on this clonotype: One end of the junction fails to match germline, which may point to a read error. The rearrangement joins TRBV6-6 to TRBJ2-7; 11 positions match TRBD1. This CDR3 spans 12 amino acids. Looked up from germline, CDR1 is MNHNY and CDR2 is SVGAGI (reference sequence). CDR3 bases: TGTGCCAGCAGTTACCTGCCGGGACAGGGGGAATTC. It yields the protein CASSYLPGQGEF.